This entry describes one T cell receptor (beta chain). The entry originates in a study of blood T cell repertoires in COVID-19. Across the whole study: COVID-19 samples, acute and convalescent, were from the United States, Italy and Spain.

In the authors' workflow: Reference gene primer amplification in the assay estimated nucleated cell counts. Assay: immunoSEQ multiplex PCR; the TCRdb copy retains only in-frame clones and omits some. V and J calls and clone size follow that table, whereas D and trimming were derived from the DNA. The sample lists fewer than 400,000 clones, roughly 90% seen once, with 18% in the top ten. This CDR3 region has 14 residues. The J segment lost 3 bases and the V segment lost 4 bases, leaving 5 bases of the junction unmatched. CDR1 and CDR2 from the germline V gene are SGHRS and YFSETQ. Sequencing input: PBMCs or T cells enriched from blood (not recorded which). The chain links TRBV5-1 to TRBJ2-3; the match to TRBD1 covers 7 bases. This receptor was obtained from a woman under 40 who had recovered from COVID-19. This CDR3 reads CASSVGQQTDTQYF. The CDR3 bases are TGCGCCAGCAGCGTGGGACAGCAAACAGATACGCAGTATTTT. Drawing the rest from reference TRBV5-1 and TRBJ2-3, the complete variable domain is KAGVTQTPRYLIKTRGQQVTLSCSPISGHRSVSWYQQTPGQGLQFLFEYFSETQRNKGNFPGRFSGRQFSNSRSEMNVSTLELGDSALYLCASSVGQQTDTQYFGPGTRLTVL.